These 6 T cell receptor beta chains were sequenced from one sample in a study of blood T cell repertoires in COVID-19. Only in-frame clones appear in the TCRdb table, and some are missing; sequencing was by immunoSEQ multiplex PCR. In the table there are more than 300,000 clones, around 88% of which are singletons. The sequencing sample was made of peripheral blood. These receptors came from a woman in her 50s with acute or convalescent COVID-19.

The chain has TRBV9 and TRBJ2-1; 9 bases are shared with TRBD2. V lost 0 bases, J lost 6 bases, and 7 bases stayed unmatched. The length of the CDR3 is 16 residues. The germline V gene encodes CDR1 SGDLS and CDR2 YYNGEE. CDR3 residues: CASSVGHSGRGNEQFF. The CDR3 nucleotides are TGTGCCAGCAGCGTAGGTCATAGCGGGAGAGGCAATGAGCAGTTCTTC.

The CDR3 DNA is TGTGCCAGCAGTCGACCCGTAGCGGGTAACTCCTACGAGCAGTACTTC. Its protein is CASSRPVAGNSYEQYF. V and J are TRBV28 and TRBJ2-7; TRBD2 agrees at 7 bases. There are 16 residues in the CDR3. V gave up 5 bases and J gave up 0 bases; unmatched junction bases: 10. Germline CDR1 reads MDHEN; CDR2 reads SYDVKM.

DNA for the CDR3: TGTGCCAGCAGCCAAGATCCAGGCGGCAATCAGCCCCAGCATTTT. The encoded protein is CASSQDPGGNQPQHF. The V and J genes are TRBV3-1 (or the pseudogene TRBV3-2) and TRBJ1-5; unclear D gene. Germline assignment: CDR1 LGHDT and CDR2 YNNKEL (reference sequence). This CDR3 contains 15 residues. Trimming took off 0 bases at V and 2 bases at J, with 8 bases between the two ends.

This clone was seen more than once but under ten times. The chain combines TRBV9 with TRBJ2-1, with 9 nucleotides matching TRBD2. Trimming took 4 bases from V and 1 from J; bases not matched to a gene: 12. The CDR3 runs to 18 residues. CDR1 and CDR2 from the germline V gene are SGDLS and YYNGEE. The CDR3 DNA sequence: TGTGCCAGCAGCCCGAACACGGGGACTAGCCGATCCTACAATGAGCAGTTCTTC. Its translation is CASSPNTGTSRSYNEQFF.

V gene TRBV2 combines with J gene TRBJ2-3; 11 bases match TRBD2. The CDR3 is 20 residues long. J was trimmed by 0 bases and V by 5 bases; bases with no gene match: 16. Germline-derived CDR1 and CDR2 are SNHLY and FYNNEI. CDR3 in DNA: TGTGCCAGCAGTCACCCCTTAGGGACTAGCGGCAGACTGAGCACAGATACGCAGTATTTT. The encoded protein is CASSHPLGTSGRLSTDTQYF.

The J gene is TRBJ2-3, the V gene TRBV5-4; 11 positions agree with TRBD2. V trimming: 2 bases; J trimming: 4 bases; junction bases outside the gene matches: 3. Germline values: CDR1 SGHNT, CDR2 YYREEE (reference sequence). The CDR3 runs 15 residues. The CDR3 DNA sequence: TGTGCCAGCAGCTTTAGCGGGAGGGCCGCAGATACGCAGTATTTT. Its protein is CASSFSGRAADTQYF.